The clone carrying this T cell receptor (beta chain) occurred a few times. Its matching antigen is unknown. This specimen comes from a study of radiotherapy plus CTLA-4 blockade in lung cancer. Whole-study context: Of the patients, about 20% showed objective responses and under 40% attained disease control.

Findings and limits, study-wide: Clones of tumor-derived TCRs expanded in blood after radiotherapy plus ipilimumab. Interferon-beta, together with early blood T cell clone dynamics, reportedly best predicted response.

The method was immunoSEQ multiplex PCR; TCRdb's version includes in-frame clones alone and lacks a portion of them. Of approximately 40,000 clones in the sample, around 79% were seen once. Focal radiation plus CTLA-4 blockade with ipilimumab was given to patients with chemo-refractory metastatic non-small-cell lung cancer. Trimming removed 6 bases from V and 0 bases from J; junction bases left unmatched: 2. Germline CDR1 reads MNHNS; CDR2 reads SASEGT. The CDR3 extends over 13 amino acids. Sequencing used peripheral blood, obtained from a patient treated with radiotherapy plus ipilimumab. The TCR comes from a human donor with non-small cell lung cancer who had stable disease on radiotherapy plus ipilimumab. The chain carries TRBV6-1 and TRBJ2-7, with TRBD1 matching 7 bases. In DNA, the CDR3 is TGTGCCAGCAGACAGGGGAGCTCCTACGAGCAGTACGTC. Translated, it gives CASRQGSSYEQYV.